This T cell receptor beta chain was captured by sequencing in a study of radiotherapy plus CTLA-4 blockade in lung cancer. Study-level background: Objective responses were observed in around 17% of patients, and disease control was achieved by roughly 30%.

Data came from immunoSEQ multiplex PCR; TCRdb stores just in-frame clones and leaves some out. The table includes about 97,000 clones, 65% to 75% detected once. CDR1 LNHDA and CDR2 SQIVND come from the germline V gene (reference sequence). CDR3 length: 13 residues. Trimming cost V 10 bases and J 5 bases; bases outside gene matches: 7. Findings of the study overall: Researchers report tumor-derived TCR clones expanding in blood after radiotherapy plus ipilimumab.

Points on this clone: Its cognate antigen is unknown.

Focal radiation with ipilimumab CTLA-4 blockade was given to patients with chemo-refractory metastatic non-small-cell lung cancer. The material was peripheral blood, obtained from a patient treated with radiotherapy plus ipilimumab. This sequence joins TRBV19 and TRBJ2-5; 10 positions match TRBD1. This sequence was found in a human donor with non-small cell lung cancer who had a partial response to radiotherapy plus ipilimumab. Some clones in this sample may be carry-over from other donors' samples. The CDR3 DNA follows: TGTGCCACTGCGGGACAGGGGCTGGAGACCCAGTACTTC. Amino acid sequence: CATAGQGLETQYF.